A selection of T cell receptor beta chains follows, all from one sample in a study of blood T cell repertoires in COVID-19. The assay was immunoSEQ multiplex PCR, and TCRdb's table has in-frame clones only and misses some. The sample records 130,000 or so clones, more than 75% being singletons. Sequenced sample: peripheral blood. Every receptor here comes from a man aged 70 or older with active COVID-19. The CDR3 runs from the conserved cysteine through the conserved F or W. The order of the fields is D gene, V gene, J gene, clone size, CDR3 DNA, CDR3 protein. A D gene is named only where the DNA matches it firmly. The size field is filled for only some rows; it gives once, few, many or a size class.

TRBD1	TRBV19	TRBJ1-3	.	TGTGCCAGTAGTGGCAGGGGGTCTGGAAACACCATATATTTT	CASSGRGSGNTIYF
TRBD2	TRBV7-3	TRBJ2-1	.	TGTGCCAGCAGCCCCGGGACTAGCGGGAGGGGTCTGTTCTTC	CASSPGTSGRGLFF
TRBD1	TRBV30	TRBJ1-2	once	TGTGCCTGGAGTATGCGGACAGGGGGCTCTAATGGCTACACCTTC	CAWSMRTGGSNGYTF
.	TRBV30	TRBJ2-7	.	TGTGCCTGGAGTAGAGGGGGCGAGCAGTACTTC	CAWSRGGEQYF
.	TRBV4-1	TRBJ1-2	.	TGCGCCAGCAGCCAGACGGGAGCAACTCGTCGGGGCTACACCTTC	CASSQTGATRRGYTF
TRBD1	TRBV14	TRBJ2-1	few	TGTGCCAGCAGCCCCCGGGACAGGGGATACAATGAGCAGTTCTTC	CASSPRDRGYNEQFF
TRBD1	TRBV6-6	TRBJ1-5	.	TGTGCCAGCAGTTACTCTCAGGGGGGCCAGCCCCAGCATTTT	CASSYSQGGQPQHF
.	TRBV11-2	TRBJ1-2	few	TGTGCCAGCAGCTTAGGATTGGGGGCGACGGGCTACACCTTC	CASSLGLGATGYTF
TRBD2	TRBV9	TRBJ2-7	.	TGTGCCAGCACCCCGGGGACGGGAGGAACCCACGAGCAGTACTTC	CASTPGTGGTHEQYF
.	TRBV30	TRBJ1-6	.	TGTGCCTGGAGTGTACAACAGGAGTATTCACCCCTCCACTTT	CAWSVQQEYSPLHF
.	TRBV9	TRBJ2-2	.	TGTGCCAGCAGCCCTTACACCGCCGGGGAGCTGTTTTTT	CASSPYTAGELFF
.	TRBV3-1/TRBV3-2	TRBJ1-2	.	TGTGCCAGCAGTAAAGGGGTAAACTATGGCTACACCTTC	CASSKGVNYGYTF
.	TRBV10-3	TRBJ2-5	.	TGTGCCATCAGCCAAAAAGAGACCCAGTACTTC	CAISQKETQYF
TRBD2	TRBV5-1	TRBJ2-2	.	TGCGCCAGCCGCGGGGGGGGCGCCGGCACCGGGGAGCTGTTTTTT	CASRGGGAGTGELFF
.	TRBV7-2	TRBJ1-5	.	TGTGCCAGCAGCTTAGTATGGGCAGATCATCAGCCCCAGCATTTT	CASSLVWADHQPQHF
.	TRBV18	TRBJ2-3	.	TGTGCCAGCTCACCACTCCCGACTAGCACAGATACGCAGTATTTT	CASSPLPTSTDTQYF
.	TRBV2	TRBJ2-1	.	TGTGCCAGCAGCGCCTCCATGGGGCAGCAGTTCTTC	CASSASMGQQFF
TRBD1	TRBV5-1	TRBJ2-7	.	TGCGCCAGCAGCTTGGTGGCAGGACAGGGGGCGAACGAGCAGTACTTC	CASSLVAGQGANEQYF
.	TRBV9	TRBJ1-4	.	TGTGCCAGCAGCGTAGGTACAGCAACTAATGAAAAACTGTTTTTT	CASSVGTATNEKLFF
.	TRBV4-2	TRBJ1-1	.	TGTGCCAGCAGCGTATCCCAGGGAGAAGCTTTCTTT	CASSVSQGEAFF
.	TRBV2	TRBJ1-1	.	TGTGCCAGCACGTTTAGGGGGATGAACACTGAAGCTTTCTTT	CASTFRGMNTEAFF
.	TRBV7-3	TRBJ2-1	.	TGTGCCAGCAGCTTAGGGCAGGGGATATACAATGAGCAGTTCTTC	CASSLGQGIYNEQFF
TRBD2	TRBV5-1	TRBJ2-7	.	TGCGCCAGCAGCTTGTTGGGGAGGGACGAGCAGTACTTC	CASSLLGRDEQYF
.	TRBV2	TRBJ2-3	.	TGTGCCAGCAGTGAAGGAGTGGACTTCAGCATCGATACGCAGTATTTT	CASSEGVDFSIDTQYF
.	TRBV28	TRBJ2-6	.	TGTGCCAGCAGTTCCCCGGGTATGGACTCTGGGGCCAACGTCCTGACTTTC	CASSSPGMDSGANVLTF
TRBD1	TRBV19	TRBJ1-2	.	TGTGCCAGTACCTCCCGGGACAGGGGGATCTATGGCTACACCTTC	CASTSRDRGIYGYTF
.	TRBV11-2	TRBJ2-7	.	TGTGCCAGCAGCTTAGAACAGGGCAGATACGAGCAGTACTTC	CASSLEQGRYEQYF
.	TRBV27	TRBJ1-5	.	TGTGCCAGCAGTTTACGCCCCGGGACAACGATACAACAGCCCCAGCATTTT	CASSLRPGTTIQQPQHF
TRBD2	TRBV7-2	TRBJ2-5	.	TGTGCCAGCAGCTCCGGACTAGCGGGAGGAGGTGAGACCCAGTACTTC	CASSSGLAGGGETQYF
TRBD1	TRBV5-4	TRBJ2-7	.	TGTGCCAGCAGCTGGGGGACAGGGACCGAGCAGTACTTC	CASSWGTGTEQYF
TRBD1	TRBV10-3	TRBJ1-1	.	TGTGCCATCAGAAGCCAACAGGGGACTGAAGCTTTCTTT	CAIRSQQGTEAFF
TRBD1	TRBV5-5	TRBJ1-4	.	TGTGCCAGCAGTCGCACAGGGGAAACTAATGAAAAACTGTTTTTT	CASSRTGETNEKLFF
.	TRBV2	TRBJ1-1	.	TGTGCCAGCAGCAGGGACTCGGACACTGAAGCTTTCTTT	CASSRDSDTEAFF
.	TRBV24-1	TRBJ2-1	.	TGTGCCACCAGCCGGGGTAATGAGCAGTTCTTC	CATSRGNEQFF
TRBD2	TRBV5-1	TRBJ2-7	.	TGCGCCAGCAGTCTTGGGGGGACTAGGAGCTACGAGCAGTACTTC	CASSLGGTRSYEQYF
.	TRBV6-5	TRBJ2-1	.	TGTGCCAGCAGTTATTCGCGCGGGCTATACAATGAGCAGTTCTTC	CASSYSRGLYNEQFF
.	TRBV7-9	TRBJ1-1	.	TGTGCCAGCAGCGTCGCCGGGATGACCAGCGGTTTCTTT	CASSVAGMTSGFF
.	TRBV4-1	TRBJ1-4	.	TGCGCCAGCAGCCAAGACTTCGAAAAACTGTTTTTT	CASSQDFEKLFF
TRBD1	TRBV5-6	TRBJ1-4	once	TGTGCCAGCAGCCGCCGGACAGGGGCTCATTCGGATGAAAAACTGTTTTTT	CASSRRTGAHSDEKLFF
TRBD2	TRBV7-6	TRBJ2-2	.	TGTGCCAGCAGCTTGGGCCTTCTAGCGGGAGACACCGGGGAGCTGTTTTTT	CASSLGLLAGDTGELFF
.	TRBV27	TRBJ1-4	.	TGTGCCAGCAGTTCCGGGTACATCGGAAAACTGTTTTTT	CASSSGYIGKLFF
.	TRBV6-2/TRBV6-3	TRBJ2-7	.	TGTGCCAGCAGTTACTCACCACGACGGAGCCAAATGTACGAGCAGTACTTC	CASSYSPRRSQMYEQYF
TRBD1	TRBV11-3	TRBJ2-3	.	TGTGCCAGCAGCCCCCGACAGGGGGCCTCCACAGATACGCAGTATTTT	CASSPRQGASTDTQYF
TRBD2	TRBV5-5	TRBJ2-7	.	TGTGCCAGCAGCTCTCTAGCGGGAGTGGAAGAGCAGTACTTC	CASSSLAGVEEQYF
.	TRBV29-1	TRBJ1-1	few	TGCAGCGTTGAAGACCCCCACGGAGCGAACACTGAAGCTTTCTTT	CSVEDPHGANTEAFF
.	TRBV14	TRBJ1-1	.	TGTGCCAGCAGTTGGCCGGGGGGCACTGAAGCTTTCTTT	CASSWPGGTEAFF
TRBD2	TRBV12-3/TRBV12-4	TRBJ2-7	.	TGTGCCAGCAGTTTGCTCGCGGGAGGCGAGCAGTACTTC	CASSLLAGGEQYF
TRBD1	TRBV28	TRBJ2-7	.	TGTGCCAGCAGTCCCGGGACAGTCGGCGAGCAGTACTTC	CASSPGTVGEQYF
TRBD2	TRBV28	TRBJ2-7	once	TGTGCCAGCAGCCTCCGCGGGGGTCCTACCTACGAGCAGTACTTC	CASSLRGGPTYEQYF
TRBD1	TRBV15	TRBJ1-5	.	TGTGCCACCAGCAGAGACGGGCAGGGGGCTTTTCAGCCCCAGCATTTT	CATSRDGQGAFQPQHF
TRBD1	TRBV5-4	TRBJ2-3	.	TGTGCCAGCAGCGCGGACAGGGGCGCCTTTATGGATACGCAGTATTTT	CASSADRGAFMDTQYF
TRBD1	TRBV19	TRBJ1-2	once	TGTGCCAGTAGTAGACAGGGCTCTAACTATGGCTACACCTTC	CASSRQGSNYGYTF